Listed below are T cell receptor beta chains from one sample, sequenced in a study of T cells in Graves' hyperthyroidism and ophthalmopathy. TCRdb re-derived calls from the multiplex PCR reads in MiXCR, one entry per CDR3 protein. The sample carries about 740,000 distinct CDR3 sequences, 14% recorded once. Sample: blood. All receptors come from a woman aged 18-29 years with Graves' hyperthyroidism. Each CDR3 is given with its conserved first and last residue. D genes are given only for firm matches. Clone size appears in some rows only: once, few, many, or a class for an expanded clone.

J gene: TRBJ1-2
clone size: many
D gene: .
V gene: TRBV18
CDR3 DNA: TGTGCCAGCTCCCCACTCGACAGGACTCATGGCTACACCTTC
CDR3 protein: CASSPLDRTHGYTF

J gene: TRBJ2-5
clone size: .
D gene: TRBD2
V gene: TRBV18
CDR3 DNA: TGTGCCAGCTCACCACAAGAGCTAGCGGGAGGGGAGACCCAGTACTTC
CDR3 protein: CASSPQELAGGETQYF

J gene: TRBJ2-3
clone size: many
D gene: TRBD2
V gene: TRBV20-1
CDR3 DNA: TGCAGTGCTCCCCGACTAGCGACTTCCACAGATACGCAGTATTTT
CDR3 protein: CSAPRLATSTDTQYF

J gene: TRBJ2-4
clone size: many
D gene: TRBD1
V gene: TRBV5-1
CDR3 DNA: TGCGCCAGCAGCTTGTCGTACGAAGGGGGCCCACTCATTCAGTACTTC
CDR3 protein: CASSLSYEGGPLIQYF

J gene: TRBJ2-1
clone size: many
D gene: TRBD2
V gene: TRBV7-2
CDR3 DNA: TGTGCCAGCAGCTCGAGACTAGCGGGGATTTACAATGAGCAGTTCTTC
CDR3 protein: CASSSRLAGIYNEQFF

J gene: TRBJ1-2
clone size: few
D gene: .
V gene: TRBV6-5
CDR3 DNA: TGTGCCAGCAGTTACGGCAGAATCAGGGCGGACTATGGCTACACCTTC
CDR3 protein: CASSYGRIRADYGYTF

J gene: TRBJ2-5
clone size: .
D gene: .
V gene: TRBV10-3
CDR3 DNA: TGTGCCATCGGTTCGCCCGGCAGGCCCCAAGAGACCCAGTACTTC
CDR3 protein: CAIGSPGRPQETQYF

J gene: TRBJ2-7
clone size: few
D gene: .
V gene: TRBV5-5
CDR3 DNA: TGTGCCAGCAGCCCCGGGACAATCATCGGGCAGTACTTC
CDR3 protein: CASSPGTIIGQYF

J gene: TRBJ2-3
clone size: many
D gene: .
V gene: TRBV6-5
CDR3 DNA: TGTGCCAGCAGTACTCAGGGGTGGCCCACAGATACGCAGTATTTT
CDR3 protein: CASSTQGWPTDTQYF

J gene: TRBJ2-2
clone size: once
D gene: .
V gene: TRBV28
CDR3 DNA: TGTGCCAGCAGTTTGGGGGTAGTGCGTAACACCGGGGAGCTGTTTTTT
CDR3 protein: CASSLGVVRNTGELFF

J gene: TRBJ2-2
clone size: few
D gene: .
V gene: TRBV12-3/TRBV12-4
CDR3 DNA: TGTGCCAGCAGTCTCGGAACGGCCGGGGAGCTGTTTTTT
CDR3 protein: CASSLGTAGELFF

J gene: TRBJ2-3
clone size: few
D gene: .
V gene: TRBV20-1
CDR3 DNA: TGCAGTGCTAGAGAGGCCAGACGGACTAGCACAGATACGCAGTATTTT
CDR3 protein: CSAREARRTSTDTQYF

J gene: TRBJ1-6
clone size: many
D gene: .
V gene: TRBV18
CDR3 DNA: TGTGCCAGCTCACCAATGACAACCGATAATTCACCCCTCCACTTT
CDR3 protein: CASSPMTTDNSPLHF

J gene: TRBJ2-1
clone size: .
D gene: .
V gene: TRBV9
CDR3 DNA: TGTGCCAGCAGCGTAGGGTGGGTCTCCTACAATGAGCAGTTCTTC
CDR3 protein: CASSVGWVSYNEQFF

J gene: TRBJ1-6
clone size: many
D gene: .
V gene: TRBV5-8
CDR3 DNA: TGTGCCAGCAGCCCGCGGCCAAATTCACCCCTCCACTTT
CDR3 protein: CASSPRPNSPLHF

J gene: TRBJ2-2
clone size: many
D gene: .
V gene: TRBV10-3
CDR3 DNA: TGTGCCACCGCGCACGACGACGCAGTTACCGGGGAGCTGTTTTTT
CDR3 protein: CATAHDDAVTGELFF

J gene: TRBJ2-2
clone size: .
D gene: TRBD2
V gene: TRBV6-1
CDR3 DNA: TGTGCCAGCAGTTACCGGAGAATAGCGGGAGTCCTCCCCGGGGAGCTGTTTTTT
CDR3 protein: CASSYRRIAGVLPGELFF

J gene: TRBJ2-7
clone size: many
D gene: .
V gene: TRBV27
CDR3 DNA: TGTGCCAGCAGTTGGGGGTTACCCGGCGAGCAGTACTTC
CDR3 protein: CASSWGLPGEQYF

J gene: TRBJ2-1
clone size: many
D gene: TRBD2
V gene: TRBV28
CDR3 DNA: TGTGCCAGCAGGCGGGAGAGCTCCTACAATGAGCAGTTCTTC
CDR3 protein: CASRRESSYNEQFF

J gene: TRBJ1-2
clone size: few
D gene: .
V gene: TRBV29-1
CDR3 DNA: TGCAGCGTCCGGGCCGGGGGACTCTATGGCTACACCTTC
CDR3 protein: CSVRAGGLYGYTF

J gene: TRBJ2-2
clone size: .
D gene: .
V gene: TRBV29-1
CDR3 DNA: TGCAGCGTTGATACGGGGTCCGGGGAGCTGTTTTTT
CDR3 protein: CSVDTGSGELFF

J gene: TRBJ2-3
clone size: .
D gene: TRBD2
V gene: TRBV5-1
CDR3 DNA: TGCGCCAGCAGCTTGGTGCTAGCGGGACTCACAGATACGCAGTATTTT
CDR3 protein: CASSLVLAGLTDTQYF

J gene: TRBJ1-2
clone size: few
D gene: .
V gene: TRBV19
CDR3 DNA: TGTGCCGGCCGGACAGAACCCTATGGCTACACCTTC
CDR3 protein: CAGRTEPYGYTF

J gene: TRBJ2-5
clone size: many
D gene: .
V gene: TRBV29-1
CDR3 DNA: TGCAGCGTTGAAAGAAACCCTCAGGCAGAGACCCAGTACTTC
CDR3 protein: CSVERNPQAETQYF

J gene: TRBJ2-5
clone size: many
D gene: TRBD1
V gene: TRBV18
CDR3 DNA: TGTGCCAGCAGCCCAGGGACAGGGAGGGAGACCCAGTACTTC
CDR3 protein: CASSPGTGRETQYF

J gene: TRBJ2-3
clone size: many
D gene: TRBD2
V gene: TRBV7-2
CDR3 DNA: TGTGCCAGCAGCTTAGGGGGCGTTCCTAGCGGTTCTAGCACAGATACGCAGTATTTT
CDR3 protein: CASSLGGVPSGSSTDTQYF

J gene: TRBJ1-5
clone size: .
D gene: .
V gene: TRBV6-1
CDR3 DNA: TGTGCCAGCAGTATAGACATGTATAGCAATCAGCCCCAGCATTTT
CDR3 protein: CASSIDMYSNQPQHF

J gene: TRBJ2-2
clone size: many
D gene: .
V gene: TRBV6-1
CDR3 DNA: TGTGCCAGCAGTCCATTGGATTACACCGGGGAGCTGTTTTTT
CDR3 protein: CASSPLDYTGELFF

J gene: TRBJ1-1
clone size: many
D gene: .
V gene: TRBV19
CDR3 DNA: TGTGCCAGTAGTATTGAGGGGTGGAGCACTGAAGCTTTCTTT
CDR3 protein: CASSIEGWSTEAFF

J gene: TRBJ2-1
clone size: many
D gene: .
V gene: TRBV5-1
CDR3 DNA: TGCGCCAGCAGCTTAAGTGGCCAGGGGTCATACTACAATGAGCAGTTCTTC
CDR3 protein: CASSLSGQGSYYNEQFF

J gene: TRBJ2-1
clone size: many
D gene: TRBD2
V gene: TRBV24-1
CDR3 DNA: TGTGCCACCAGTGATATGGGGACTAGCGGGAGGAAAAATCGTGTCAATGAGCAGTTCTTC
CDR3 protein: CATSDMGTSGRKNRVNEQFF

J gene: TRBJ2-3
clone size: few
D gene: .
V gene: TRBV28
CDR3 DNA: TGTGCCAGCAGCCGACCGCGGGCGGACTCTAGCACAGATACGCAGTATTTT
CDR3 protein: CASSRPRADSSTDTQYF

J gene: TRBJ2-1
clone size: many
D gene: TRBD2
V gene: TRBV2
CDR3 DNA: TGTGCCAGCAGGAAATCGGGACTAGCGCGTTACAATGAGCAGTTCTTC
CDR3 protein: CASRKSGLARYNEQFF

J gene: TRBJ1-1
clone size: .
D gene: .
V gene: TRBV24-1
CDR3 DNA: TGTGCCACCAGTGACAATTGGAACACTGAAGCTTTCTTT
CDR3 protein: CATSDNWNTEAFF

J gene: TRBJ2-7
clone size: many
D gene: .
V gene: TRBV7-9
CDR3 DNA: TGTGCCAGCAGCTTAACCCAGAGCCAGGACGAGCAGTACTTC
CDR3 protein: CASSLTQSQDEQYF

J gene: TRBJ2-5
clone size: .
D gene: .
V gene: TRBV7-9
CDR3 DNA: TGTGCCAGCAGCTTAGAAGGTGTAGTGATTGGGATGGAGACCCAGTACTTC
CDR3 protein: CASSLEGVVIGMETQYF

J gene: TRBJ2-7
clone size: many
D gene: TRBD2
V gene: TRBV20-1
CDR3 DNA: TGCAGTGCTAGATTTCCGGGACTAAACGAGCAGTACTTC
CDR3 protein: CSARFPGLNEQYF

J gene: TRBJ1-5
clone size: many
D gene: .
V gene: TRBV30
CDR3 DNA: TGTGCCTGGAGTGTACTCGGTCGGGGCAATCAGCCCCAGCATTTT
CDR3 protein: CAWSVLGRGNQPQHF

J gene: TRBJ2-7
clone size: .
D gene: TRBD2
V gene: TRBV20-1
CDR3 DNA: TGCAGTGCTAGAGGGGCTAGCGGGAGTGTAGCCTACGAGCAGTACTTC
CDR3 protein: CSARGASGSVAYEQYF

J gene: TRBJ1-1
clone size: .
D gene: .
V gene: TRBV20-1
CDR3 DNA: TGCAGTGCTAGAGGGAGGACAGATAACACTGAAGCTTTCTTT
CDR3 protein: CSARGRTDNTEAFF